Listed below are T cell receptor beta chains from one sample, sequenced in a study of beta chain features in type 1 diabetes. This table comes from immunoSEQ multiplex PCR, and its TCRdb copy is limited to in-frame clones, with some not included. The sample lists more than 550,000 clones, around 15% occurring once. The sequencing sample was made of naive CD4+ T cells from blood. All receptors come from a man aged 18 to 29 with type 1 diabetes. Both conserved end residues are part of each CDR3. Fields, in order: J gene, V gene, CDR3 protein.

J gene: TRBJ1-5; V gene: TRBV1; CDR3 protein: CTSSQEELGQGSSNQPQHF
J gene: TRBJ1-1; V gene: TRBV19; CDR3 protein: CASRIDREAEAFF
J gene: TRBJ1-1; V gene: TRBV9; CDR3 protein: CASSGPGQGYTEAFF
J gene: TRBJ2-7; V gene: TRBV7-2; CDR3 protein: CASSPPRAGTNEQYF
J gene: TRBJ2-7; V gene: TRBV30; CDR3 protein: CAWRGGLKRAYEQYF
J gene: TRBJ2-2; V gene: TRBV28; CDR3 protein: CASGIIPRELFF
J gene: TRBJ2-7; V gene: TRBV7-9; CDR3 protein: CASSTHRDKGYEQYF
J gene: TRBJ2-7; V gene: TRBV9; CDR3 protein: CASSASGTGIHEQYF
J gene: TRBJ2-1; V gene: TRBV5-1; CDR3 protein: CASSLALGRGQPHNEQFF
J gene: TRBJ2-2; V gene: TRBV11-3; CDR3 protein: CASSLVFRNTGELFF
J gene: TRBJ1-1; V gene: TRBV7-9; CDR3 protein: CASSDGTYMNTEAFF
J gene: TRBJ2-1; V gene: TRBV5-1; CDR3 protein: CASSPLHRGRNEQFF
J gene: TRBJ2-5; V gene: TRBV25-1; CDR3 protein: CASSEATGEKTQYF
J gene: TRBJ2-7; V gene: TRBV9; CDR3 protein: CASSAGTRPNVYEQYF
J gene: TRBJ1-1; V gene: TRBV6-5; CDR3 protein: CASSYGTGSTEAFF
J gene: TRBJ2-3; V gene: TRBV28; CDR3 protein: CATVQGRDTQYF
J gene: TRBJ2-1; V gene: TRBV7-2; CDR3 protein: CASSLRRGSYNEQFF
J gene: TRBJ2-3; V gene: TRBV7-9; CDR3 protein: CASSGQNTDTQYF
J gene: TRBJ2-1; V gene: TRBV7-9; CDR3 protein: CASPRDRGYNEQFF
J gene: TRBJ2-2; V gene: TRBV11-3; CDR3 protein: CASSSPGPNGELFF
J gene: TRBJ2-1; V gene: TRBV2; CDR3 protein: CASRSDTLSEQFF
J gene: TRBJ2-2; V gene: TRBV6-5; CDR3 protein: CASSPGQYTGELFF
J gene: TRBJ2-2; V gene: TRBV4-1; CDR3 protein: CASSNSIEGTGELFF
J gene: TRBJ2-1; V gene: TRBV7-8; CDR3 protein: CASSFPRDSTYNEQFF
J gene: TRBJ2-1; V gene: TRBV7-6; CDR3 protein: CASSLGQPYSSGYNEQFF
J gene: TRBJ2-7; V gene: TRBV28; CDR3 protein: CASSFAGTSSYEQYF
J gene: TRBJ1-2; V gene: TRBV10-2; CDR3 protein: CASSETGTPVGGYTF
J gene: TRBJ2-7; V gene: TRBV5-4; CDR3 protein: CASSLLGLEYEQYF
J gene: TRBJ2-2; V gene: TRBV4-2; CDR3 protein: CASSPRHRDGELFF
J gene: TRBJ1-1; V gene: TRBV9; CDR3 protein: CASSVVDRADTEAFF
J gene: TRBJ2-2; V gene: TRBV28; CDR3 protein: CASSLNQDTGELFF
J gene: TRBJ2-7; V gene: TRBV6-5; CDR3 protein: CASSYSTGAYEQYF
J gene: TRBJ2-5; V gene: TRBV7-2; CDR3 protein: CASSGGGQLETQYF
J gene: TRBJ1-1; V gene: TRBV7-2; CDR3 protein: CASSRDSSLNTEAFF
J gene: TRBJ1-1; V gene: TRBV5-1; CDR3 protein: CASSRTVEGTEAFF
J gene: TRBJ2-6; V gene: TRBV21-1; CDR3 protein: CASSMTGARSGANVLTF
J gene: TRBJ2-7; V gene: TRBV7-9; CDR3 protein: CASSADVGSSYEQYF
J gene: TRBJ2-2; V gene: TRBV18; CDR3 protein: CASSPSSLGELFF
J gene: TRBJ2-1; V gene: TRBV25-1; CDR3 protein: CASSGGRNNEQFF
J gene: TRBJ1-1; V gene: TRBV7-2; CDR3 protein: CASSPPGREAFF